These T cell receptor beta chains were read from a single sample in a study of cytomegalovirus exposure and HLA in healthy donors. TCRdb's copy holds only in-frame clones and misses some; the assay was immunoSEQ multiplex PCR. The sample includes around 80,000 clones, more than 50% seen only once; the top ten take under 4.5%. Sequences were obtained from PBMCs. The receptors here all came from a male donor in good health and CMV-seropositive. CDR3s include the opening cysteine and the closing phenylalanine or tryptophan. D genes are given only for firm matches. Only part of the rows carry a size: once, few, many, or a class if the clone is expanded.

CDR3aa: CASSYSEGGETQYF
CDR3nt: TGTGCCAGCAGTTACTCGGAGGGCGGAGAGACCCAGTACTTC
v_gene: TRBV6-5
d_gene: .
j_gene: TRBJ2-5
abundance: few

CDR3aa: CATRAGGNTGELFF
CDR3nt: TGTGCCACCAGGGCGGGAGGGAACACCGGGGAGCTGTTTTTT
v_gene: TRBV6-5
d_gene: TRBD2
j_gene: TRBJ2-2
abundance: .

CDR3aa: CASSLLVRGLNEQFF
CDR3nt: TGTGCCAGCAGTTTATTAGTGAGGGGGCTAAATGAGCAGTTCTTC
v_gene: TRBV28
d_gene: TRBD1
j_gene: TRBJ2-1
abundance: .

CDR3aa: CASSIDRNRGEDYGYTF
CDR3nt: TGTGCCAGTAGTATAGATCGTAATAGAGGGGAGGACTATGGCTACACCTTC
v_gene: TRBV19
d_gene: .
j_gene: TRBJ1-2
abundance: .

CDR3aa: CASSSRRTGQEQYF
CDR3nt: TGTGCCAGCAGTTCCCGCCGGACAGGGCAAGAGCAGTACTTC
v_gene: TRBV27
d_gene: TRBD1
j_gene: TRBJ2-7
abundance: .

CDR3aa: CASSLDRTVGHYGYTF
CDR3nt: TGTGCCAGCAGCTTAGACCGGACAGTGGGTCACTATGGCTACACCTTC
v_gene: TRBV7-9
d_gene: .
j_gene: TRBJ1-2
abundance: .

CDR3aa: CASSSHSQTGTYEQYF
CDR3nt: TGTGCCAGCAGCTCACACTCCCAGACAGGGACCTACGAGCAGTACTTC
v_gene: TRBV11-2
d_gene: TRBD1
j_gene: TRBJ2-7
abundance: .

CDR3aa: CASSPLSQAYNEQFF
CDR3nt: TGTGCCAGCTCACCCCTTTCGCAGGCATACAATGAGCAGTTCTTC
v_gene: TRBV18
d_gene: .
j_gene: TRBJ2-1
abundance: .

CDR3aa: CASSRGTDYEQYF
CDR3nt: TGTGCCAGCAGCCGCGGGACAGACTACGAGCAGTACTTC
v_gene: TRBV5-4
d_gene: .
j_gene: TRBJ2-7
abundance: .

CDR3aa: CASSLPAHGGTYGYTF
CDR3nt: TGTGCCAGCAGTTTACCCGCCCACGGGGGGACGTATGGCTACACCTTC
v_gene: TRBV28
d_gene: .
j_gene: TRBJ1-2
abundance: .

CDR3aa: CASSIGGGAETQYF
CDR3nt: TGTGCCAGTAGTATCGGCGGGGGGGCTGAGACCCAGTACTTC
v_gene: TRBV19
d_gene: TRBD2
j_gene: TRBJ2-5
abundance: .

CDR3aa: CASSSLGVAHNTGELFF
CDR3nt: TGTGCCAGCAGCTCCTTAGGGGTTGCCCACAACACCGGGGAGCTGTTTTTT
v_gene: TRBV5-6
d_gene: .
j_gene: TRBJ2-2
abundance: few

CDR3aa: CASSLIAGGHGELFF
CDR3nt: TGTGCCAGCAGTTTAATCGCAGGGGGCCACGGGGAGCTGTTTTTT
v_gene: TRBV28
d_gene: TRBD1
j_gene: TRBJ2-2
abundance: .

CDR3aa: CASSSSQRGASTDTQYF
CDR3nt: TGTGCCAGCAGCTCCTCCCAGCGGGGAGCTAGCACAGATACGCAGTATTTT
v_gene: TRBV27
d_gene: TRBD2
j_gene: TRBJ2-3
abundance: few

CDR3aa: CASGQIQSSYNEQFF
CDR3nt: TGTGCTAGTGGACAAATACAGAGCTCCTACAATGAGCAGTTCTTC
v_gene: TRBV12-5
d_gene: .
j_gene: TRBJ2-1
abundance: .

CDR3aa: CAWSSGIQNTEAFF
CDR3nt: TGTGCCTGGAGTTCCGGGATCCAGAACACTGAAGCTTTCTTT
v_gene: TRBV30
d_gene: .
j_gene: TRBJ1-1
abundance: .

CDR3aa: CASVGERDTEAFF
CDR3nt: TGTGCCAGCGTTGGGGAGAGGGACACTGAAGCTTTCTTT
v_gene: TRBV2
d_gene: .
j_gene: TRBJ1-1
abundance: .

CDR3aa: CASSSTSGGTNEQFF
CDR3nt: TGTGCCAGCAGCTCAACTAGCGGGGGAACCAATGAGCAGTTCTTC
v_gene: TRBV7-8
d_gene: TRBD2
j_gene: TRBJ2-1
abundance: .

CDR3aa: CATSREKDRGYEQYF
CDR3nt: TGTGCCACCAGCAGAGAAAAGGACAGGGGCTACGAGCAGTACTTC
v_gene: TRBV15
d_gene: TRBD1
j_gene: TRBJ2-7
abundance: .

CDR3aa: CASSEGWGGGTEAFF
CDR3nt: TGTGCCAGCAGCGAAGGGTGGGGGGGAGGCACTGAAGCTTTCTTT
v_gene: TRBV7-6
d_gene: .
j_gene: TRBJ1-1
abundance: .

CDR3aa: CASSTGQGNQPQHF
CDR3nt: TGTGCCAGCAGCACCGGACAGGGGAATCAGCCCCAGCATTTT
v_gene: TRBV28
d_gene: TRBD1
j_gene: TRBJ1-5
abundance: .